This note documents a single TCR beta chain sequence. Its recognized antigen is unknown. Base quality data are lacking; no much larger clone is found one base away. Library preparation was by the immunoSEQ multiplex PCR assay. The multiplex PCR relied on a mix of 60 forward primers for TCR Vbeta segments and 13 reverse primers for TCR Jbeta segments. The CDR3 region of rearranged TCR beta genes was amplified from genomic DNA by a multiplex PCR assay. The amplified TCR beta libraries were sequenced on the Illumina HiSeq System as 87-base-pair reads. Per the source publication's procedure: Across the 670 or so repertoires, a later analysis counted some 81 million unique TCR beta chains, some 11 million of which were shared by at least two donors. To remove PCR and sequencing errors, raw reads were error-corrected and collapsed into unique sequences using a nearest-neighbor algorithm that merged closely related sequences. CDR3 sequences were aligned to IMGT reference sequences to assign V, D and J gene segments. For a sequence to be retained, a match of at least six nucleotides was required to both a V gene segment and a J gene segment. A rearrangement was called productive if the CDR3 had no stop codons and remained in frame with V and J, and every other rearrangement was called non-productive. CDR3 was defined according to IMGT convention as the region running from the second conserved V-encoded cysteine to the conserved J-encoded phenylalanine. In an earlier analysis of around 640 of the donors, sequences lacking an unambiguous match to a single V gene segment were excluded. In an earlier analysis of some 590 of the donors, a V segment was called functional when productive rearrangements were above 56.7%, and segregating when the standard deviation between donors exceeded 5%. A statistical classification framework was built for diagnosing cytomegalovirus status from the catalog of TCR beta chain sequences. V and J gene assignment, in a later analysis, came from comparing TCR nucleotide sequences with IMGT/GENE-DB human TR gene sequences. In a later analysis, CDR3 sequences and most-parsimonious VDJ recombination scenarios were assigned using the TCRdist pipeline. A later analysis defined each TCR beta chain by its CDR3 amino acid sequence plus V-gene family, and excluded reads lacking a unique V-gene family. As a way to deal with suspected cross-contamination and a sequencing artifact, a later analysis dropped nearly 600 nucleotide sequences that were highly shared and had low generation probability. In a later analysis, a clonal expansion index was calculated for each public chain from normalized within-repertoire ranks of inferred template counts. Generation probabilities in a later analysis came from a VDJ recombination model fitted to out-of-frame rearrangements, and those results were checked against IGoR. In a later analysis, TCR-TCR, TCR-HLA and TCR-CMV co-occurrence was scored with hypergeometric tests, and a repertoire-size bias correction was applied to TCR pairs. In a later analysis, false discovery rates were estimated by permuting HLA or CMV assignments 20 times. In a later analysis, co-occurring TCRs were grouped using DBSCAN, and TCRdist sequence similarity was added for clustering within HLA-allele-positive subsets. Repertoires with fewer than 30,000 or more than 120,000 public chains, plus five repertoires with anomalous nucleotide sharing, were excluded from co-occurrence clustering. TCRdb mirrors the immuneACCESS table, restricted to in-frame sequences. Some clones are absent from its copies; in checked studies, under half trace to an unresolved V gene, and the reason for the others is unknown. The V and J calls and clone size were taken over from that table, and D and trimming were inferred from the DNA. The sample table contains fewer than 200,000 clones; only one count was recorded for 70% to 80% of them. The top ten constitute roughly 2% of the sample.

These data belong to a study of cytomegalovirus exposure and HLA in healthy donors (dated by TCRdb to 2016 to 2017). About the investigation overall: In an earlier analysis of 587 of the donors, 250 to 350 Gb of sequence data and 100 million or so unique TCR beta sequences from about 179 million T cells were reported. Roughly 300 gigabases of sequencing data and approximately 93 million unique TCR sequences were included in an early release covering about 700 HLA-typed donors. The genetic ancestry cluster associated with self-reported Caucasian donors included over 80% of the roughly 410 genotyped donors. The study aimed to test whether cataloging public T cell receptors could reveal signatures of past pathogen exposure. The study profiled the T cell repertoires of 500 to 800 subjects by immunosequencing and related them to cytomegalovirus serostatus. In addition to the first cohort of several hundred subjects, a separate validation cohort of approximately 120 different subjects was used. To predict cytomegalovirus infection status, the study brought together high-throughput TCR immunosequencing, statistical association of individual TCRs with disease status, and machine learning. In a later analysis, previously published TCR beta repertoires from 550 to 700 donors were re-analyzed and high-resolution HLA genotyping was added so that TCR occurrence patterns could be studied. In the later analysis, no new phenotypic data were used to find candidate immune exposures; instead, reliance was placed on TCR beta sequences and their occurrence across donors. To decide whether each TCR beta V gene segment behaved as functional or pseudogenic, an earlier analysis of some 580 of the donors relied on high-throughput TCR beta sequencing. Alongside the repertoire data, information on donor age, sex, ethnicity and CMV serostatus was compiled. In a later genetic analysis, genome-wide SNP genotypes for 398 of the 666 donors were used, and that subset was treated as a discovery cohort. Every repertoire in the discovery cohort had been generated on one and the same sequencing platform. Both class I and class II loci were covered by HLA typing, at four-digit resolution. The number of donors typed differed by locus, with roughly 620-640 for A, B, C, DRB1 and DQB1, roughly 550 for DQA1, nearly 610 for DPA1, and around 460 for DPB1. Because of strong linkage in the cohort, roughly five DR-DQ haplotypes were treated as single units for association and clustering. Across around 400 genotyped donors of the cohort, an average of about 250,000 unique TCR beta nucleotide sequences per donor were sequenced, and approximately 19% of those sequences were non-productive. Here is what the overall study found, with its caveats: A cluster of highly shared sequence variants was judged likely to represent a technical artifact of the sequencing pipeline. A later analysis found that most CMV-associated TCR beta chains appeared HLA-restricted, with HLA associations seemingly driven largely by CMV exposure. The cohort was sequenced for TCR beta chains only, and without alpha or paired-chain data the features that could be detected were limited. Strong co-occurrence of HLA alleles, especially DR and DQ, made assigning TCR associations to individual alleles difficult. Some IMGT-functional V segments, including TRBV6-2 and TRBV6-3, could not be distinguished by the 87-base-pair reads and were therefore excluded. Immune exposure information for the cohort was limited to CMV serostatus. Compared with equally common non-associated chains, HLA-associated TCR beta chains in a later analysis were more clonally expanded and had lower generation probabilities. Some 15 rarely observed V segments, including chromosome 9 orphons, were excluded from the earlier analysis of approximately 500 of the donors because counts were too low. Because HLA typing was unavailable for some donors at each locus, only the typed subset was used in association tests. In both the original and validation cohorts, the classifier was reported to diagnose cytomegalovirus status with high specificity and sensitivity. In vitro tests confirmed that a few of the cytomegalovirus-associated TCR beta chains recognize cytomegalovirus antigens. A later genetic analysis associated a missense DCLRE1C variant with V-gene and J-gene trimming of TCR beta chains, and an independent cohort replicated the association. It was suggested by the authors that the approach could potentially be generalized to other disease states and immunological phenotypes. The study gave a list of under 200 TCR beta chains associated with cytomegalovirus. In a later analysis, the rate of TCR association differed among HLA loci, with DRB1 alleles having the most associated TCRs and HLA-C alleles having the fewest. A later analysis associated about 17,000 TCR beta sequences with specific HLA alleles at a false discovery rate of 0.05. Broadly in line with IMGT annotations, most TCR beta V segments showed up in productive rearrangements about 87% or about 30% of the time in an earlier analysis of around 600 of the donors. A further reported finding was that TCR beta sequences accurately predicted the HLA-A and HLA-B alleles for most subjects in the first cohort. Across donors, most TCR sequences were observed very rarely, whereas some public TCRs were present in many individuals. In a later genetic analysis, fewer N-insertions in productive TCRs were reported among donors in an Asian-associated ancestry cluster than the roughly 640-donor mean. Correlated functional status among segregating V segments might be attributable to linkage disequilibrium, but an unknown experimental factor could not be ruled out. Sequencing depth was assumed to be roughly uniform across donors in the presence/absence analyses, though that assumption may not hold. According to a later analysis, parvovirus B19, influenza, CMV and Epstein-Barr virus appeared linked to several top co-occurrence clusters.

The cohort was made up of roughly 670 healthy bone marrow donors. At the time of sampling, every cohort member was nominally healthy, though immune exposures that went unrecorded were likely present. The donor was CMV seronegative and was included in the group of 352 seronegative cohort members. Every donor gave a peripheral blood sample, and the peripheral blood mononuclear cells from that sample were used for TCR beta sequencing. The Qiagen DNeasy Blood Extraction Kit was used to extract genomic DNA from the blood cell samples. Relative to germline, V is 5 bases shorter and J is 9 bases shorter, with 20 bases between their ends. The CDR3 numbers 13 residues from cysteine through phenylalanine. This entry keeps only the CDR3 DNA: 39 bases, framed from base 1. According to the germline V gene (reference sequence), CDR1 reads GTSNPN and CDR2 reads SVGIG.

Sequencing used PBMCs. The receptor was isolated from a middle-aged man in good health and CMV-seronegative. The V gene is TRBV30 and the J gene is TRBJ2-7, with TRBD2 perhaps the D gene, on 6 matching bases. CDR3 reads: CAWGPGLGRMQYF. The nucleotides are TGTGCCTGGGGGCCGGGACTGGGGAGGATGCAGTACTTC.